The rows below give T cell receptor beta chains drawn from one sample of a study of T cells expressing NK-cell markers. TCRdb reprocessed the 5' RACE reads and reports one entry per CDR3 protein, with no DNA. The table for this sample gives approximately 150,000 distinct CDR3 sequences. Material for sequencing was blood T cells: a sorted CD56 or NKG2C T cell subset, CD4+ or CD8+ T cells, or bulk PBMC T cells (not recorded which). The receptors originated from a man aged 18 to 30 in good health. The CDR3 runs from the conserved cysteine through the conserved F or W. Fields, in order: V gene, J gene, CDR3 protein.

TRBV12-3/TRBV12-4	TRBJ2-7	CASSAWDSYSSYEQYF
TRBV24-1	TRBJ2-1	CATSEAGLAGANYNEQFF
TRBV27	TRBJ2-7	CASSDQTGAPYEQYF
TRBV5-1	TRBJ2-7	CASSLATGGPLNEQYF
TRBV6-4	TRBJ2-2	CASSDGSGTGELFF
TRBV7-3	TRBJ2-3	CASSFGGADTQYF
TRBV7-6	TRBJ1-4	CASSPGEKLFF
TRBV29-1	TRBJ2-2	CSVGPIANTGELFF
TRBV20-1	TRBJ2-3	CSASGTQADTQYF
TRBV5-5	TRBJ2-3	CASSLAAYTDTQYF
TRBV7-2	TRBJ1-6	CASSLAGSPLHF
TRBV14	TRBJ1-3	CASGLGTNRNTIYF
TRBV28	TRBJ2-1	CASSPLTSGRFDEQFF
TRBV14	TRBJ2-1	CASSLLDGLDNEQFF
TRBV7-9	TRBJ1-4	CASSFSVPGQDDEKLFF
TRBV27	TRBJ1-2	CASSFDGNSGGGYTF
TRBV5-1	TRBJ2-6	CASRSRVDGANVLTF
TRBV6-2/TRBV6-3	TRBJ2-7	CASSYSRRDRAYEQYF